Each of the 5 T cell receptor beta chains below was sequenced from the same sample in a study of T cell responses to AZD1222 COVID-19 vaccine. Data came from immunoSEQ multiplex PCR; TCRdb stores just in-frame clones and leaves some out. The sample records around 160,000 clones, 90% to 95% being singletons. This specimen consisted of peripheral blood, obtained 28 days after the second AZD1222 dose. These receptors came from an adult who received the AZD1222 COVID-19 vaccine.

The CDR3: CASSSPGRASGNTIYF. In nucleotides, the CDR3 is TGTGCCAGCAGTTCCCCGGGCAGGGCCTCTGGAAACACCATATATTTT. V usage is TRBV28 and J usage is TRBJ1-3; D might be TRBD1 (5 bases). Germline V gives CDR1 MDHEN, CDR2 SYDVKM. This CDR3 comprises 16 residues. Trimming shortened V by 4 bases and J by 0 bases, and 13 bases separated the two germline ends.

This chain joins TRBV5-1 and TRBJ1-1; 8 bases fit TRBD1. CDR1 SGHRS and CDR2 YFSETQ come from the germline V gene. Losses at the gene ends were 4 bases for V and 0 bases for J; bases not matched to a gene: 8. This CDR3 comprises 16 residues. The chain's CDR3 is CASSTGQARMNTEAFF. The CDR3 region has the DNA TGCGCCAGCAGCACGGGACAGGCGAGAATGAACACTGAAGCTTTCTTT.

This chain uses TRBV7-9 with TRBJ2-2; no reliable D call. The CDR3 loop spans 12 amino acids. The V end lost 6 bases, the J end lost 3 bases, and 5 bases lay between the germline ends. The germline CDR1 and CDR2 sequences are SEHNR and FQNEAQ (reference sequence). The CDR3 is CASRPYTGELFF. The CDR3 DNA reads as TGTGCCAGCAGGCCATACACCGGGGAGCTGTTTTTT.

The chain uses TRBV28 and TRBJ1-2; 9 bases map to TRBD1. CDR3 size: 15 residues. Germline assignment: CDR1 MDHEN and CDR2 SYDVKM. V gave up 3 bases and J gave up 4 bases; unmatched junction bases: 6. CDR3 in amino acids: CASSFPGQGFYGYTF. CDR3 DNA: TGTGCCAGCAGTTTTCCGGGACAGGGATTCTATGGCTACACCTTC.

V is TRBV11-3 and J is TRBJ2-1; no clear D. The CDR3 is 13 residues long. Germline V lookup: CDR1 SGHNT, CDR2 YENEEA. V lost 1 base to trimming and J lost 4 bases, with 5 bases between them. The DNA for the CDR3 is TGTGCCAGCAGCTTAGGAATTTACAATGAGCAGTTCTTC. It yields the protein CASSLGIYNEQFF.